This T cell receptor beta chain was found in a study of blood T cell repertoires in COVID-19. This clone appeared once. Generated by immunoSEQ multiplex PCR, the TCRdb table keeps only in-frame clones and is missing some. The sample includes some 200,000 clones, 78% seen only once; the top ten take approximately 15%. V shed 4 bases and J 6 bases; nucleotides not matched to a gene: 3. Germline CDR1 and CDR2: SGHRS and YFSETQ. CDR3 length: 14 residues. The sequence was obtained from a woman aged 50 to 65 who had recovered from COVID-19. Sequencing input: PBMCs or T cells enriched from blood (not recorded which). The rearrangement uses TRBV5-1 and TRBJ1-4, with 10 nucleotides matching TRBD1. The chain's CDR3 is CASSPGQGYEKLFF. As DNA, the CDR3 is TGCGCCAGCAGCCCGGGACAGGGGTATGAAAAACTGTTTTTT.